Below, 9 T cell receptor beta chains from the same sample are listed, as sequenced in a study of shared T cell receptors in the human thymus. Clones were sequenced by immunoSEQ multiplex PCR, and TCRdb holds only the in-frame ones, with some missing. Of some 720,000 clones detected, 88% appear once; the ten largest clones hold around 0.0099%. This same sample was also taken into another study, of human thymus T cells.

The sample taken for sequencing was thymocytes. The receptors were gathered from a boy under two years old with a congenital heart defect.

The V and J genes are TRBV25-1 and TRBJ1-2, with 7 bases aligning to TRBD1. The germline gives CDR1 MGHDK, CDR2 SYGVNS. This CDR3 is built from 13 residues. V dropped 3 bases and J dropped 2; count of bases not matched to a gene: 0. The CDR3 nucleotides are TGTGCCAGCAGTGAGGGACAGAACTATGGCTACACCTTC. It translates to CASSEGQNYGYTF.

The chain uses TRBV4-3 and TRBJ1-2; maybe TRBD1 (5 bases). CDR3 length: 14 amino acids. V was clipped by 0 bases and J by 3 bases, with 8 bases between them. The germline gives CDR1 LGHNA, CDR2 YSLEER. The CDR3 sequence: CASSQDARDYGYTF. In DNA form, the CDR3 reads TGCGCCAGCAGCCAAGATGCCAGGGACTATGGCTACACCTTC.

The CDR3 DNA follows: TGTGCCAGCAGTGAAAAGGAGAGCGAGGAGACCCAGTACTTC. It specifies CASSEKESEETQYF. The chain is built from TRBV6-1 and TRBJ2-5; the D is unclear. V lost 2 bases and J 5 bases, leaving 12 bases between the germline ends. CDR3 length equals 14 residues. From germline, CDR1 is MNHNS and CDR2 SASEGT.

The chain joins TRBV30 to TRBJ2-5; 7 bases match TRBD1. CDR3 length: 16 amino acids. Germline V gene lookup returns CDR1 GTSNPN and CDR2 SVGIG (reference sequence). J gave up 5 bases and V 2 bases, and 14 bases lay outside the gene matches. CDR3 DNA sequence: TGTGCCTGGAGTCTTACTCTACAGGGGAAGGAGGAGACCCAGTACTTC. Its translation: CAWSLTLQGKEETQYF. Based on the CDR3 plus reference TRBV30 and TRBJ2-5, the full variable domain is SQTIHQWPATLVQPVGSPLSLECTVEGTSNPNLYWYRQAAGRGLQLLFYSVGIGQISSEVPQNLSASRPQDRQFILSSKKLLLSDSGFYLCAWSLTLQGKEETQYFGPGTRLLVL.

The chain couples TRBV28 to TRBJ1-1; 7 positions match TRBD1. V gave up 3 bases and J gave up 1 base; unmatched junction bases: 5. The CDR3 totals 15 residues. Germline loops: CDR1 MDHEN, CDR2 SYDVKM. The CDR3 DNA is TGTGCCAGCAGTTTTACCAACAGGGGGAACACTGAAGCTTTCTTT. It encodes CASSFTNRGNTEAFF.

In this sample, this clone turned up once. This chain connects TRBV7-2 to TRBJ2-2; the D gene is possibly TRBD1 (5 bases). CDR3 length: 15 amino acids. The V gene's germline CDR1 is SGHTA and CDR2 FQGNSA. V lost 5 bases and J lost 4, with 14 bases in between. The CDR3 region is CASSQRAGSTGELFF. CDR3 coding DNA: TGTGCCAGCAGCCAACGCGCAGGGTCCACCGGGGAGCTGTTTTTT.

This clone was counted a single time. The CDR3 DNA follows: TGTGCCAGCAGTCGTGGGCCTAGCAGAAGCAATGAGCAGTTCTTC. Translating it yields CASSRGPSRSNEQFF. This rearrangement joins TRBV6-4 to TRBJ2-1, with D possibly TRBD2 on 5 matching bases. The CDR3 is 15 residues long. V was trimmed by 5 bases and J by 6 bases, leaving 17 bases between them. In germline, CDR1 is MRHNA, CDR2 SNTAGT.

V gene TRBV21-1 combines with J gene TRBJ1-1; TRBD1 reflects the table's D call only, with no check against the DNA. TRBV21-1 constitutes a pseudogene. This CDR3 spans 15 amino acids. Here the CDR3 reads CASSPRPASDTEAFF. CDR3 bases: TGTGCCAGCAGCCCTCGACCTGCTTCGGACACTGAGGCTTTCTTT.

The chain couples TRBV30 to TRBJ2-1; 7 bases match TRBD1. V gave up 5 bases and J gave up 9 bases; unmatched junction bases: 10. The CDR3 loop spans 13 amino acids. Germline-derived CDR1 and CDR2 are GTSNPN and SVGIG (reference sequence). The CDR3 DNA is TGTGCCTGGGCCCTGACAGGGTTCGGTGAGCAGTTCTTC. Translating gives CAWALTGFGEQFF.